Here is one TCR beta chain with its context. In germline, CDR1 is LGHNA, CDR2 YNFKEQ. Trimming at V came to 0 bases and at J to 5 bases, leaving 8 bases not matched to a gene. This CDR3 comprises 17 residues. This record belongs to a study of siplizumab effects on memory and regulatory T cells. The repertoire was sequenced with immunoSEQ multiplex PCR; TCRdb's copy has only in-frame clones and lacks some. The top ten clones hold roughly 14% of a sample with around 87,000 clones, approximately 90% of them seen once. Sequencing was done on a sample of CD4+ T cells sorted from blood. This receptor was obtained from a human donor in good health. The genes are TRBV4-2 and TRBJ2-2, with 8 bases aligning to TRBD2. CDR3 sequence reads: CASSQDDAGGRTGELFF. The CDR3, as DNA: TGTGCCAGCAGCCAAGATGACGCGGGAGGACGGACCGGGGAGCTGTTTTTT.